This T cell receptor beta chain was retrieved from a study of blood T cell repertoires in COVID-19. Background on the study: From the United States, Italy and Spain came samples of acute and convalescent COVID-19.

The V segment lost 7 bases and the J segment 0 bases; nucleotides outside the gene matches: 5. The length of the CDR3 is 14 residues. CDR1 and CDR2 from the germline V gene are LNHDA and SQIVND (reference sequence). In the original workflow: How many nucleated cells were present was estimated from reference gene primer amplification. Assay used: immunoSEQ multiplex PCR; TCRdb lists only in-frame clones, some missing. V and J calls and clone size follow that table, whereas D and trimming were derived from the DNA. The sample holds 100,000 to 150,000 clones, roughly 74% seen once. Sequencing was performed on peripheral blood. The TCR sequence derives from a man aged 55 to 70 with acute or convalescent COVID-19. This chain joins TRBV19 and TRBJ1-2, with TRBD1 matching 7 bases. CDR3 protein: CASKTGQSNYGYTF. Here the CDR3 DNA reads TGTGCCAGTAAAACGGGACAGTCTAACTATGGCTACACCTTC.